Following are 29 T cell receptor beta chains from one sample sequenced in a study of blood T cell repertoires in COVID-19. Repertoires were generated with immunoSEQ multiplex PCR, while TCRdb's copy carries only in-frame clones and drops some. This sample has 110,000 to 150,000 clones, with around 88% found just once. Sequencing used peripheral blood. The receptors come from a woman in her sixties with acute or convalescent COVID-19.

The J gene is TRBJ2-3, the V gene TRBV20-1, with 10 bases that match TRBD2. The CDR3 consists of 15 residues. V shed 3 bases and J 5 bases; nucleotides not matched to a gene: 8. Germline V CDR1 and CDR2: DFQATT, SNEGSKA (reference sequence). DNA for the CDR3: TGCAGTGCTAGTACCCCTAGCGGGGGAATAGATACGCAGTATTTT. This translates into CSASTPSGGIDTQYF.

A few counts support this clone. This sequence joins TRBV7-2 and TRBJ1-5, with 8 bases that match TRBD1. The CDR3 runs 15 residues. The germline CDR1 and CDR2 sequences are SGHTA and FQGNSA. With V trimmed by 5 bases and J by 2 bases, 5 bases remained unmatched. Written as DNA, the CDR3 is TGTGCCAGCAGCCATGGACAGGGTGGCAATCAGCCCCAGCATTTT. The encoded protein is CASSHGQGGNQPQHF.

This clone was counted a few times. V usage is TRBV7-3 and J usage is TRBJ1-1; TRBD1 agrees at 8 bases. Germline V gene data show CDR1 as SGHTA and CDR2 as FQGTGA. Trimming at V came to 6 bases and at J to 10 bases, leaving 13 bases not matched to a gene. The CDR3 covers 14 residues. The CDR3 DNA reads TGTGCCAGCAGTCCAGGGGGCAGACCAAAACGAGCTTTCTTT. It is translated as CASSPGGRPKRAFF.

Only one count was recorded for this clone. The chain uses TRBV4-2 and TRBJ1-1; 10 nucleotides agree with TRBD1. Germline-derived CDR1 and CDR2 are LGHNA and YNFKEQ. The CDR3 has 16 amino acids. After removal of 4 bases from V and 3 bases from J, the junction contained 8 bases not matched to a gene. The DNA of the CDR3 is TGTGCCAGCAGCCCCGGACAGGGGGACGGGGACACTGAAGCTTTCTTT. It is translated as CASSPGQGDGDTEAFF.

The chain is built from TRBV7-2 and TRBJ1-6; D ambiguous. The germline V and J ends were trimmed by 5 bases and 7 bases, with 18 bases remaining between them. This CDR3 is built from 16 residues. CDR1 and CDR2 from the germline V gene are SGHTA and FQGNSA. The CDR3 sequence: CASSPIRESRNSPLHF. The CDR3 DNA reads TGTGCCAGCAGCCCGATTAGGGAGTCGAGAAATTCACCCCTCCACTTT.

This clone was detected only once. The chain combines TRBV9 with TRBJ1-4; perhaps TRBD1 as D (6 bases). Trimming cost V 4 bases and J 0 bases, with 16 bases left between them. Germline V gives CDR1 SGDLS, CDR2 YYNGEE. CDR3 length: 17 amino acids. Written as DNA, the CDR3 is TGTGCCAGCAGCCCTGGGGCAGGGGCCGCAACTAATGAAAAACTGTTTTTT. Its protein is CASSPGAGAATNEKLFF.

The rearrangement joins TRBV25-1 to TRBJ1-1, with 11 nucleotides matching TRBD1. The CDR3 runs to 16 residues. The germline V gene has CDR1 MGHDK and CDR2 SYGVNS. Trimming cost V 2 bases and J 3 bases; bases outside gene matches: 5. CDR3 loop: CASSERGQGAYTEAFF. CDR3 in DNA: TGTGCCAGCAGTGAACGTGGACAGGGGGCTTACACTGAAGCTTTCTTT.

V is TRBV7-2 and J is TRBJ1-1, with 8 bases lining up with TRBD1. Germline V gene sequence: CDR1 SGHTA, CDR2 FQGNSA. CDR3 length: 14 residues. After removal of 7 bases from V and 1 base from J, the junction contained 5 bases not matched to a gene. The CDR3, as DNA: TGTGCCAGCACCTCAGGGGGCGAGAACACTGAAGCTTTCTTT. Translated: CASTSGGENTEAFF. Combining the CDR3 with reference TRBV7-2 and TRBJ1-1 gives the whole variable domain GAGVSQSPSNKVTEKGKDVELRCDPISGHTALYWYRQSLGQGLEFLIYFQGNSAPDKSGLPSDRFSAERTGGSVSTLTIQRTQQEDSAVYLCASTSGGENTEAFFGQGTRLTVV.

The chain carries TRBV4-1 and TRBJ1-4; TRBD1 matches 7 bases. The germline V gene encodes CDR1 MGHRA and CDR2 YSYEKL. The CDR3 covers 17 residues. Trimming took 1 base from V and 5 from J; bases not matched to a gene: 10. CDR3 in amino acids: CASSQAPRQGPNEKLFF. For the CDR3, the DNA is TGCGCCAGCAGCCAAGCCCCGAGACAGGGACCAAATGAAAAACTGTTTTTT.

This rearrangement joins TRBV4-1 to TRBJ1-6; 9 bases align to TRBD1. Per germline, CDR1 MGHRA and CDR2 YSYEKL. Unmatched junction bases numbered 7, after V lost 2 bases and J lost 11 bases. The CDR3 covers 15 residues. CDR3 sequence reads: CASSQLQGALTPLHF. The DNA for the CDR3 is TGCGCCAGCAGCCAATTACAGGGGGCGCTGACACCCCTCCACTTT.

V usage is TRBV7-9 and J usage is TRBJ2-2, with 9 nucleotides matching TRBD2. Trimming at V came to 8 bases and at J to 6 bases, leaving 10 bases not matched to a gene. The CDR3 is made up of 15 amino acids. Germline CDR1 reads SEHNR; CDR2 reads FQNEAQ (reference sequence). CDR3 coding DNA: TGTGCCAGCGGCAGGATGGCTAGCGGGGCCGGGGAGCTGTTTTTT. It codes for CASGRMASGAGELFF.

V usage is TRBV19 and J usage is TRBJ2-4, with 9 nucleotides matching TRBD2. Germline CDR1 and CDR2: LNHDA and SQIVND (reference sequence). The CDR3 runs 16 residues. V lost 3 bases, J lost 5 bases, and 8 bases stayed unmatched. CDR3 region: CASSMVSGGVENIQYF. Here the CDR3 DNA reads TGTGCCAGTAGTATGGTTAGCGGGGGTGTTGAAAACATTCAGTACTTC.

This rearrangement joins TRBV9 to TRBJ1-6; 7 bases line up with TRBD1. The CDR3 sequence is 16 residues long. CDR1 is SGDLS, CDR2 YYNGEE, per germline. V lost 4 bases and J lost 10; bases outside the gene matches: 14. The CDR3 protein is CASSPKGAQRESPLHF. The CDR3 coding sequence is TGTGCCAGCAGCCCTAAGGGGGCGCAAAGAGAATCACCCCTCCACTTT.

The chain links TRBV7-2 to TRBJ1-5, with D maybe TRBD1 (6 bases). The CDR3 extends over 14 amino acids. Looked up from germline, CDR1 is SGHTA and CDR2 is FQGNSA. The V gene lost 5 bases and the J gene lost 9 bases, with 17 bases spanning the gap. CDR3 region: CASSADRNQGPQHF. DNA for the CDR3: TGTGCCAGCAGCGCCGACAGGAATCAGGGGCCCCAGCATTTT.

The V and J genes are TRBV3-1 (or the pseudogene TRBV3-2) and TRBJ1-2; D is undetermined. The germline gives CDR1 LGHDT, CDR2 YNNKEL (reference sequence). V lost 1 base and J 0 bases, leaving 9 bases between the germline ends. This CDR3 has 15 residues. In DNA form, the CDR3 reads TGTGCCAGCAGCCAAGCGACTGTAGCTAACTATGGCTACACCTTC. It is translated as CASSQATVANYGYTF.

The V and J genes are TRBV12-3 or TRBV12-4 and TRBJ1-1; TRBD1 agrees at 9 bases. The CDR3 runs 13 residues. V trimming: 6 bases; J trimming: 7 bases; junction bases outside the gene matches: 6. The CDR3 nucleotides read TGTGCCAGCAGCCCGGGACAGGGAGTTGAAGCTTTCTTT. Its translation: CASSPGQGVEAFF.

The V call is TRBV20-1, the J call TRBJ1-1; D gene uncertain. Per germline, CDR1 DFQATT and CDR2 SNEGSKA (reference sequence). Trimming removed 3 bases from V and 0 bases from J, with 2 bases in between. This CDR3 region has 11 residues. The CDR3 sequence is CSASVNTEAFF. The DNA of the CDR3 is TGCAGTGCTAGCGTGAACACTGAAGCTTTCTTT.

The rearrangement uses TRBV3-1 (or the pseudogene TRBV3-2) and TRBJ2-3; D remains ambiguous. V was trimmed by 1 base and J by 0 bases, leaving 8 bases between them. Germline V gene lookup returns CDR1 LGHDT and CDR2 YNNKEL (reference sequence). The CDR3 totals 15 residues. The CDR3, as DNA: TGTGCCAGCAGCCAAGGGCAAACAAGCACAGATACGCAGTATTTT. It is translated as CASSQGQTSTDTQYF.

The chain is built from TRBV6-6 and TRBJ1-2; weak D call: TRBD1 (5 bases). V gave up 4 bases and J gave up 5 bases, with 14 bases separating them. CDR1 and CDR2 from the germline V gene are MNHNY and SVGAGI (reference sequence). This CDR3 region has 14 residues. Here the CDR3 reads CASSSPTEYYGYTF. The DNA of the CDR3 is TGTGCCAGCAGTTCGCCGACAGAATATTATGGCTACACCTTC.

This sequence joins TRBV4-3 and TRBJ1-2, with D possibly matching TRBD1 (5 bases). The germline V and J ends were trimmed by 4 bases and 7 bases, with 16 bases remaining between them. Germline V gives CDR1 LGHNA, CDR2 YSLEER. This CDR3 region has 14 residues. CDR3 loop: CASSLSSGVGGYTF. In nucleotides, the CDR3 is TGCGCCAGCAGCCTGTCGTCGGGGGTGGGTGGCTACACCTTC.

V usage is TRBV6-5 and J usage is TRBJ2-2; TRBD1 agrees at 9 bases. CDR3 size: 15 residues. The V gene end was trimmed by 0 bases and the J gene end by 9 bases; junction bases not matched to a gene: 5. Looked up from germline, CDR1 is MNHEY and CDR2 is SVGAGI. The CDR3 DNA reads as TGTGCCAGCAGTTACTCCGGGACAGGGATCCGGGAGCTGTTTTTT. This encodes CASSYSGTGIRELFF.

V gene TRBV6-5 combines with J gene TRBJ2-1; 9 bases fit TRBD2. The CDR3 is made up of 13 amino acids. Germline-derived CDR1 and CDR2 are MNHEY and SVGAGI. The trim removed 6 bases at V and 6 bases at J, leaving 3 bases unmatched. CDR3 coding DNA: TGTGCCAGCAGGGCTAGCGGGATCAATGAGCAGTTCTTC. It codes for CASRASGINEQFF.

This clone has more than one count but fewer than ten. The chain uses TRBV7-2 and TRBJ2-7; TRBD2 agrees at 14 bases. The length of the CDR3 is 15 residues. The germline V gene has CDR1 SGHTA and CDR2 FQGNSA. The ends lost 4 bases at V and 6 bases at J; junction bases unmatched: 5. CDR3 amino acids: CASSWRTSGGIEQYF. The CDR3 bases are TGTGCCAGCAGCTGGCGGACTAGCGGGGGGATCGAGCAGTACTTC. Full variable domain (remainder filled in from reference TRBV7-2 and TRBJ2-7): GAGVSQSPSNKVTEKGKDVELRCDPISGHTALYWYRQSLGQGLEFLIYFQGNSAPDKSGLPSDRFSAERTGGSVSTLTIQRTQQEDSAVYLCASSWRTSGGIEQYFGPGTRLTVT.

This clone occurred once. J is TRBJ1-2 and V is TRBV5-1, with D possibly matching TRBD1 (6 bases). V was shortened by 7 bases and J by 6 bases, with 16 bases between the two germline ends. The CDR3 is made up of 13 amino acids. Germline CDR1 reads SGHRS; CDR2 reads YFSETQ. CDR3 sequence (DNA): TGCGCCAGCGGCAATACAGGGCCCGATGGCTACACCTTC. It codes for CASGNTGPDGYTF.

This chain connects TRBV7-2 to TRBJ2-5, with 7 bases matching TRBD2. Trimming at V came to 5 bases and at J to 5 bases, leaving 11 bases not matched to a gene. CDR1 and CDR2 (germline): SGHTA, FQGNSA. This CDR3 contains 15 residues. This chain's CDR3 is CASSTPAGMEETQYF. The DNA for the CDR3 is TGTGCCAGCAGCACCCCAGCGGGAATGGAGGAGACCCAGTACTTC.

The chain combines TRBV5-1 with TRBJ2-3; TRBD1 might be the D (5 bases). V lost 9 bases and J lost 0, with 11 bases in between. The CDR3 has 13 residues. Germline V gene lookup returns CDR1 SGHRS and CDR2 YFSETQ. This chain's CDR3 is CATRQSSTDTQYF. For the CDR3, the DNA is TGCGCCACTCGACAGAGCAGCACAGATACGCAGTATTTT.

The chain employs TRBV28 and TRBJ1-1, with D tentatively TRBD1 (6 bases). Trimming shortened V by 4 bases and J by 4 bases, and 10 bases separated the two germline ends. This CDR3 is 13 amino acids long. The germline V gene encodes CDR1 MDHEN and CDR2 SYDVKM. CDR3 coding DNA: TGTGCCAGCAGTTCCTACAGGGTCACTGAAGCTTTCTTT. This encodes CASSSYRVTEAFF. Full variable domain (missing parts from reference TRBV28 and TRBJ1-1): DVKVTQSSRYLVKRTGEKVFLECVQDMDHENMFWYRQDPGLGLRLIYFSYDVKMKEKGDIPEGYSVSREKKERFSLILESASTNQTSMYLCASSSYRVTEAFFGQGTRLTVV.

The genes are TRBV9 and TRBJ2-1; 9 positions match TRBD2. Trimming took 0 bases from V and 4 from J; bases not matched to a gene: 5. The CDR3 spans 16 residues. CDR1 is SGDLS and CDR2 is YYNGEE in the germline V gene. For the CDR3, the DNA is TGTGCCAGCAGCGTAGTATCAGCGGGGGGATACAATGAGCAGTTCTTC. It specifies CASSVVSAGGYNEQFF.

V gene TRBV3-1 (or the pseudogene TRBV3-2) combines with J gene TRBJ1-1, with a possible D match to TRBD1 (6 bases). CDR1 and CDR2 from the germline V gene are LGHDT and YNNKEL (reference sequence). Deletions cut 5 bases from V and 5 bases from J, with 15 bases between. The CDR3 has 14 amino acids. The CDR3 region has the DNA TGTGCCAGCAGCTCCTTGGACAGATCTACTGAAGCTTTCTTT. Its translation is CASSSLDRSTEAFF.